The clone carrying this TCR beta chain turned up a few times. Germline CDR1 is SGHTA and CDR2 is FQGNSA. The CDR3 length is 15 residues. The V and J ends lost 5 bases and 4 bases respectively, with 15 bases between them. This entry belongs to a study of cytotoxic CD8 clonotypes in ibrutinib-treated CLL. This table comes from immunoSEQ multiplex PCR, and its TCRdb copy is limited to in-frame clones, with some not included. The data hold nearly 300,000 clones, with approximately 76% observed a single time. The TCR sequence derives from a human donor with chronic lymphocytic leukemia. The specimen was PBMCs, collected at disease progression, from a patient treated with ibrutinib. The chain combines TRBV7-2 with TRBJ1-5; D is unclear. This chain's CDR3 is CASSPYLSANQPQHF. As DNA, the CDR3 is TGTGCCAGCAGCCCATACCTTTCAGCAAATCAGCCCCAGCATTTT.